This TCR beta chain was retrieved from a study of early T cells in non-severe SARS-CoV-2 infection. Study information: The input, bulk RNA from unsorted whole blood, was sequenced, and chains were unpaired.

To note about this clonotype: The antigen is unknown.

The ends lost 5 bases at V and 6 bases at J; junction bases unmatched: 12. The V gene's germline CDR1 is DFQATT and CDR2 SNEGSKA (reference sequence). There are 14 residues in the CDR3. General study findings and limits: There was a bias toward anti-spike CD8 responses in VDJdb matching, which missed private and CD4 specificities.

Tagging with unique molecular identifiers was applied to individual cDNA molecules. TCRdb independently ran MiXCR on the 5' RACE reads; one entry per CDR3 protein. The sample consists of about 64,000 distinct CDR3 sequences, about 11% of them appearing once. Sequenced here: whole blood, sampled at baseline. This chain joins TRBV20-1 and TRBJ2-5, with TRBD2 matching over 7 bases. This clonotype was sampled from an adult who was a healthcare worker with PCR-confirmed SARS-CoV-2 infection or an uninfected control (not recorded which). The CDR3 is CSAQRLASGKTQYF. The CDR3 region has the DNA TGCAGTGCTCAAAGACTAGCTTCGGGGAAGACCCAGTACTTC.